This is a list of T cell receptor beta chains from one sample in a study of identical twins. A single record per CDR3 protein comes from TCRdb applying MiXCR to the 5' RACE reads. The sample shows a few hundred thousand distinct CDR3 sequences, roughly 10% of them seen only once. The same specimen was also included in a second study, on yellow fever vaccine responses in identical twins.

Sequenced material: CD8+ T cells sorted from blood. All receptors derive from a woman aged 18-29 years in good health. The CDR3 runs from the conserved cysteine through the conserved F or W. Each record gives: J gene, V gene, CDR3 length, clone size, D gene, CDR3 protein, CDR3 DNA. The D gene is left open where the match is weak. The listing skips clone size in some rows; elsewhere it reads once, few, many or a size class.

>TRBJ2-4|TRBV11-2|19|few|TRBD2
CASSTRLAGTGLAKNIQYF
TGTGCCAGCAGCACCCGACTAGCGGGAACGGGCCTAGCCAAAAACATTCAGTACTTC
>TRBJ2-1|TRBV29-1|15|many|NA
CSVEWPGSSYNEQFF
TGCAGCGTTGAATGGCCAGGAAGCTCCTACAATGAGCAGTTCTTC
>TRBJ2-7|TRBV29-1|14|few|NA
CSVEIQDTSYEQYF
TGCAGCGTTGAAATTCAGGACACCTCCTACGAGCAGTACTTC
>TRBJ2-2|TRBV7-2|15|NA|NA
CASSLGSLYTGELFF
TGTGCCAGCAGCTTGGGCAGCCTCTACACCGGGGAGCTGTTTTTT
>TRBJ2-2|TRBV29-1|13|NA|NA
CSVTGAGTGELFF
TGCAGCGTTACGGGAGCCGGCACCGGGGAGCTGTTTTTT
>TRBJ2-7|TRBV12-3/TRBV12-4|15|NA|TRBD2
CASSQAGGGIYEQYF
TGTGCCAGCAGTCAGGCCGGGGGGGGAATCTACGAGCAGTACTTC
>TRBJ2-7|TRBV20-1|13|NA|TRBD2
CSARERLAGEQYF
TGCAGTGCTAGAGAGAGGTTAGCGGGCGAGCAGTACTTC
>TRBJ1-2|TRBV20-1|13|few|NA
CSARQVGGYGYTF
TGCAGTGCTAGACAGGTCGGTGGCTATGGCTACACCTTC
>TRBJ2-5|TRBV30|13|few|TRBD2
CAWDCGGGRDQYF
TGTGCCTGGGATTGCGGGGGGGGACGGGACCAGTACTTC
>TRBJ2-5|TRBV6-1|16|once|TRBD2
CASSETSGAPTETQYF
TGTGCCAGCAGTGAGACTAGCGGGGCGCCCACGGAGACCCAGTACTTC
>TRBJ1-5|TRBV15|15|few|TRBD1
CATSGPGQPNQPQHF
TGTGCCACCAGCGGACCGGGACAGCCCAATCAGCCCCAGCATTTT
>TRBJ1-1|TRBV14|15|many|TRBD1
CASSQKVGTGGEAFF
TGTGCCAGCAGCCAAAAAGTGGGGACAGGGGGCGAAGCTTTCTTT
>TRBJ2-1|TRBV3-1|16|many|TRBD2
CASSQVSGSLLNEQFF
TGTGCCAGCAGCCAAGTGAGCGGGAGCTTGCTTAATGAGCAGTTCTTC
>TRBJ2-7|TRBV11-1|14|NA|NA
CASSLKTGTYEQYF
TGTGCCAGCAGCTTAAAGACAGGTACCTACGAGCAGTACTTC
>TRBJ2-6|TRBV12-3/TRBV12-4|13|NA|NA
CASPQGRAGVLTF
TGTGCCAGCCCCCAGGGCAGAGCAGGAGTCCTGACTTTC
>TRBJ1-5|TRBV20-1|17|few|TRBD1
CSARDLQDRGSGQPQHF
TGCAGTGCTAGAGATCTTCAGGACAGGGGGTCTGGGCAGCCCCAGCATTTT
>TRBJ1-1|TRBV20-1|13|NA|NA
CSARLGGSTEAFF
TGCAGTGCTAGACTCGGAGGTAGCACTGAAGCTTTCTTT